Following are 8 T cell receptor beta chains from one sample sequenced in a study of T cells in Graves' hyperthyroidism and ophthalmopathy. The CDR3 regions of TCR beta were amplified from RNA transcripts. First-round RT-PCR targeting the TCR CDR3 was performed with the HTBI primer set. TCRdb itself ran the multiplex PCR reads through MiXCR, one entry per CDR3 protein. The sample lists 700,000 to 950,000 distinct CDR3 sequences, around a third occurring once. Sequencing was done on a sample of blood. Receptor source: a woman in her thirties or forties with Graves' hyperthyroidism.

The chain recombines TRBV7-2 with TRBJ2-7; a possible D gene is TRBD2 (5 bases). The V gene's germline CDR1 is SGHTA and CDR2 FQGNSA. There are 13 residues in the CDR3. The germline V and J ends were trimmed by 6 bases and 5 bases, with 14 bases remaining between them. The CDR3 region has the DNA TGTGCCAGCAGTCCGGTACGGGGTAACGAGCAGTACTTC. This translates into CASSPVRGNEQYF.

CDR3 amino acids: CASSETLAPDTGELFF. CDR3 nucleotide sequence: TGTGCCAGCAGTGAAACACTAGCGCCCGACACCGGGGAGCTGTTTTTT. The chain has TRBV2 and TRBJ2-2; 7 bases map to TRBD2. In germline, CDR1 is SNHLY, CDR2 FYNNEI. The CDR3 covers 16 residues. V was clipped by 2 bases and J by 3 bases; unmatched bases: 6.

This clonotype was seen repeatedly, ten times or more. The CDR3 DNA sequence: TGTGGATCGGGCAGCTCTATGAACACTGAAGCTTTCTTT. Protein sequence: CGSGSSMNTEAFF. The V gene is TRBV10-3, the J gene TRBJ1-1, with unresolved D. Germline V gene sequence: CDR1 ENHRY, CDR2 SYGVKD. The CDR3 totals 13 residues.

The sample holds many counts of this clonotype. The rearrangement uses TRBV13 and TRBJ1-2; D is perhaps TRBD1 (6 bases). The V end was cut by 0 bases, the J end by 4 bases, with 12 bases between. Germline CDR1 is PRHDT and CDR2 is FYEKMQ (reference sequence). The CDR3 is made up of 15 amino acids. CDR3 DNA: TGTGCCAGCAGCTTAGGACAGGGTGGTGGCTATGGCTACACCTTC. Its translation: CASSLGQGGGYGYTF.

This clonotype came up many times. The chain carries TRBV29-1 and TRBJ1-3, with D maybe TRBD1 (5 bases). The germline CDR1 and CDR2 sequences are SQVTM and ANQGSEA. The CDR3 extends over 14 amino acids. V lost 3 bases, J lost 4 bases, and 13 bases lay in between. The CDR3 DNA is TGCAGCGTTGAGTCAGGGCTAGGGGGAAACACCATATATTTT. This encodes CSVESGLGGNTIYF.

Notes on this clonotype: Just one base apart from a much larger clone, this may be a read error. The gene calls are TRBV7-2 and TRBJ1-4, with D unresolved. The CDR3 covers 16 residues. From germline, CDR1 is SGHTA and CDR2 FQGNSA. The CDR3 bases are TGCGCCAGCAGCCAAGAACCGAGACGGTTTAATGAAAAACTGTTTTTT. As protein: CASSQEPRRFNEKLFF.

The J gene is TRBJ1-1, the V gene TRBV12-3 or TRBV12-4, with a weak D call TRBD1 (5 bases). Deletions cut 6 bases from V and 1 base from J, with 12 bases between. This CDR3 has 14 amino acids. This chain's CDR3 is CASSRHRTNTEAFF. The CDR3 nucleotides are TGTGCCAGCAGCCGTCACAGGACGAACACTGAAGCTTTCTTT.

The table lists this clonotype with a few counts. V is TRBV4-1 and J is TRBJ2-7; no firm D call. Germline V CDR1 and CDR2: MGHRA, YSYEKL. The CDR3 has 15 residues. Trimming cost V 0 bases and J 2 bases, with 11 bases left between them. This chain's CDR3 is CASSQEVLDTYEQYF. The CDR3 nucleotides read TGCGCCAGCAGCCAAGAGGTCCTAGACACCTACGAGCAGTACTTC.